This paragraph reports one T cell receptor (beta chain). It was with random hexamers that roughly 0.5 to 1 ug RNA was reverse transcribed. MiXCR was run by TCRdb on the immunoSEQ multiplex PCR reads, yielding one entry per CDR3 protein. The sample yields over 95,000 distinct CDR3 sequences, about nine tenths seen once. This specimen comes from a study of CD8 T cells in Susac syndrome. The TEMRA cells underwent FACS enrichment, while the CD8+ and CD4+ T cells underwent negative isolation. Germline lookup yields CDR1 LGHNA and CDR2 YSLEER. CDR3 length: 16 residues. The J segment lost 6 bases and the V segment lost 0 bases, leaving 7 bases of the junction unmatched.

The sequence was obtained from a human donor in good health. The sequencing input was CD4+ T cells from PBMCs. The chain employs TRBV4-3 and TRBJ1-2; TRBD1 aligns across 10 bases. CDR3 DNA sequence: TGCGCCAGCAGCCAAGATCTGCGGACAGGGGGAGATGGCTACACCTTC. Its protein product is CASSQDLRTGGDGYTF.